Listed below are T cell receptor beta chains from one sample, sequenced in a study of blood T cell repertoires in COVID-19. TCRdb's copy holds only in-frame clones and misses some; the assay was immunoSEQ multiplex PCR. This sample yields around 130,000 clones, of which about 86% are seen a single time; 2.3% belongs to the top ten. Sequenced: PBMCs or T cells enriched from blood (not recorded which). Receptor source: a woman in her forties or fifties who had recovered from COVID-19. Each CDR3 is given with its conserved first and last residue. A D gene is named only where the DNA matches it firmly. Not all rows give a size; the values are once, few, many and, for expanded clones, a class.

abundance	d_gene	v_gene	j_gene	CDR3aa	CDR3nt
-	TRBD2	TRBV19	TRBJ2-7	CASSTSGTPEQYF	TGTGCCAGTAGTACTAGCGGGACTCCGGAGCAGTACTTC
-	-	TRBV21-1	TRBJ1-5	CASSKGGGRSANQPQHF	TGTGCCAGCAGCAAAGGGGGGGGGAGATCCGCCAATCAGCCCCAGCATTTT
-	-	TRBV6-5	TRBJ2-7	CASLPVHSGEQYF	TGTGCCAGCCTTCCCGTCCACTCCGGCGAGCAGTACTTC
-	TRBD1	TRBV12-5	TRBJ2-2	CASGRGTGGRTGELFF	TGTGCTAGTGGCCGTGGGACAGGGGGCCGGACCGGGGAGCTGTTTTTT
-	TRBD2	TRBV9	TRBJ2-5	CASSVGTSGGLRETQYF	TGTGCCAGCAGCGTAGGGACTAGCGGGGGCCTTCGGGAGACCCAGTACTTC
-	-	TRBV5-4	TRBJ1-4	CASSLAGRENEKLFF	TGTGCCAGCAGCCTGGCGGGCAGGGAAAATGAAAAACTGTTTTTT
-	-	TRBV7-2	TRBJ1-4	CASSPHRATNEKLFF	TGTGCCAGCAGCCCCCACAGGGCAACTAATGAAAAACTGTTTTTT
-	-	TRBV6-1	TRBJ1-1	CASSELAQAEAFF	TGTGCCAGCAGTGAACTGGCACAGGCAGAAGCTTTCTTT
-	TRBD1	TRBV7-2	TRBJ1-2	CASSFYRGQGYTF	TGTGCCAGCAGCTTTTACAGGGGGCAAGGCTACACCTTC
once	-	TRBV27	TRBJ1-1	CASSLFPGAGDTEAFF	TGTGCCAGCAGTTTATTCCCGGGGGCGGGGGACACTGAAGCTTTCTTT
-	TRBD1	TRBV9	TRBJ1-4	CASSVAGGNEKLFF	TGTGCCAGCAGCGTAGCAGGGGGTAATGAAAAACTGTTTTTT
-	TRBD1	TRBV14	TRBJ2-7	CASSWGQGFYEQYF	TGTGCCAGCAGCTGGGGACAGGGGTTCTACGAGCAGTACTTC
-	-	TRBV19	TRBJ2-6	CASTHLTGSSGANVLTF	TGTGCCAGTACTCATCTGACAGGCAGCTCTGGGGCCAACGTCCTGACTTTC
-	TRBD1	TRBV18	TRBJ2-2	CASSPPGSTGSTGELFF	TGTGCCAGCTCACCACCTGGGTCGACAGGGAGCACCGGGGAGCTGTTTTTT
-	TRBD1	TRBV30	TRBJ1-3	CAWSYPGGGGNTIYF	TGTGCCTGGAGCTACCCAGGGGGAGGTGGAAACACCATATATTTT
-	-	TRBV6-2/TRBV6-3	TRBJ1-1	CASSKSKGTEAFF	TGTGCCAGCAGCAAGTCTAAGGGGACTGAAGCTTTCTTT
-	-	TRBV6-5	TRBJ1-2	CASSIETGFYGYTF	TGTGCCAGCAGCATAGAGACAGGTTTTTATGGCTACACCTTC
once	-	TRBV6-2/TRBV6-3	TRBJ1-2	CASSYSENGYTF	TGTGCCAGCAGTTATTCCGAGAATGGCTACACCTTC
once	-	TRBV30	TRBJ2-3	CAWSLRYTQYF	TGTGCCTGGAGTCTTAGATATACGCAGTATTTT
once	TRBD1	TRBV19	TRBJ2-5	CASSRDREETQYF	TGTGCCAGTAGTAGGGACAGAGAAGAGACCCAGTACTTC